This passage covers 27 T cell receptor beta chains from one sample sequenced in a study of tumor-infiltrating lymphocytes in primary liver carcinoma. Investigators took RNA and DNA out together from roughly 21-30 mg of unsorted bulk tissue. TCR beta cDNA was reverse-transcribed from around 0.55 ug of total RNA. The reaction used a constant-region primer and ProtoScript II reverse transcriptase. Three rounds of nested multiplex PCR with slightly modified ARM-PCR produced TCR beta libraries. PCR rounds one and two used TRBV1-TRBV30 forward primers with a C-beta reverse primer for 10 cycles each. TCRdb independently ran MiXCR on the multiplex PCR reads; one entry per CDR3 protein. The sample records about 120,000 distinct CDR3 sequences, 55% to 70% being singletons. Sequenced: tumor-adjacent normal liver tissue. Receptors were obtained from a woman between 55 and 75 years old with primary liver carcinoma and hepatitis B virus infection.

As concerns this clonotype: The junction and the germline gene differ at one end; a read error may be behind it. This chain links TRBV5-6 with TRBJ2-5, with D possibly being TRBD1 (6 bases). The CDR3 contains 15 residues. From germline, CDR1 is SGHDT and CDR2 YYEEEE. DNA of the CDR3: TGTGCTAGCAGCATCATGGGGGCAAACCAAGAGACCCAGTACTTC. This sequence encodes CASSIMGANQETQYF.

On this clonotype: This CDR3 is missing its conserved last phenylalanine or tryptophan, likely due to a read error. The chain uses TRBV18 and TRBJ2-5; D may be TRBD2 (5 bases). The V end lost 3 bases, the J end lost 5 bases, and 13 bases lay between the germline ends. The CDR3 spans 14 residues. Germline assignment: CDR1 KGHSH and CDR2 LQKENI. The chain's CDR3 is CASSPASRRETQYL. In nucleotides, the CDR3 is TGTGCCAGCTCACCTGCTTCCAGGAGGGAGACCCAGTACCTC.

Details on this clonotype: Germline is not matched at one junction end, which may reflect a read error. J is TRBJ1-2 and V is TRBV6-5; possible D gene TRBD1, 6 bases. Germline CDR1 MNHEY, CDR2 SVGAGI. The CDR3 extends over 13 amino acids. The DNA of the CDR3 is TGTACCAGCAGTTACGGGGGGGGCGACGGCTGCACCTTC. The encoded protein is CTSSYGGGDGCTF.

With respect to this clonotype: An end of the junction does not agree with germline; a read error may underlie this. The V and J genes are TRBV4-1 and TRBJ1-2; D is ambiguous. The CDR3 loop spans 15 amino acids. From germline, CDR1 is MGHRA and CDR2 YSYEKL. Here the CDR3 DNA reads TGCGCCAGCAGCCATAAAACGAGAGGAAGCTATGGCCACAGCTTC. Translation gives CASSHKTRGSYGHSF.

This clonotype was observed once. An end of the junction differs from the germline gene, which may be a read error. This chain joins TRBV5-1 and TRBJ2-7; D perhaps matches TRBD1 (6 bases). CDR3 length: 13 amino acids. Germline assignment: CDR1 SGHRS and CDR2 YFSETQ. In DNA, the CDR3 is TGCGCCAGCATACGACAGGAGACCTACGGGCAGTACTTC. Translation: CASIRQETYGQYF.

V gene TRBV6-1 combines with J gene TRBJ2-7, with a tentative D call TRBD2 (6 bases). The CDR3 contains 13 residues. V shed 9 bases and J shed 13 bases, with 25 bases lying between them. The germline V gene has CDR1 MNHNS and CDR2 SASEGT. The CDR3, as DNA: TGTGCCAGAAGTTCCGGGACTTTTACGGTGCAATACTTC. This gives the protein CARSSGTFTVQYF.

This clonotype was seen many times. The chain uses TRBV6-5 and TRBJ2-3, with TRBD1 as a possible D gene (6 bases). Germline V lookup: CDR1 MNHEY, CDR2 SVGAGI. This CDR3 region has 16 residues. With 8 bases removed from V and 1 base from J, the gap between germline ends came to 19 bases. CDR3 in amino acids: CASASSGAVGTDTQYF. For the CDR3, the DNA is TGTGCCAGCGCATCGTCAGGGGCGGTGGGCACAGATACGCAGTATTTT.

This clonotype is a singleton in its sample. Germline is not matched at one junction end, which may reflect a read error. This chain uses TRBV12-3 or TRBV12-4 with TRBJ2-7; D ambiguous. The CDR3 consists of 13 residues. In DNA form, the CDR3 reads TGTGACAGCAATAAGAGACAAGCCTACGAGCAGTACTTC. Its translation: CDSNKRQAYEQYF.

This clonotype was detected many times. The rearrangement links TRBV4-1 to TRBJ2-7, with D perhaps TRBD2 (6 bases). This CDR3 has 13 amino acids. V lost 0 bases and J lost 5, with 8 bases in between. Germline CDR1 is MGHRA and CDR2 is YSYEKL. The CDR3 nucleotides are TGCGCCAGCAGCCAAGAGGACTATGACGAGCAGTACTTC. Protein sequence: CASSQEDYDEQYF.

A remark on this clonotype: A single base separates this from a much larger clone, so it may be a read error. The J gene is TRBJ2-5, the V gene TRBV18, with TRBD2 as a possible D gene (6 bases). The CDR3 loop spans 16 amino acids. From germline, CDR1 is KGHSH and CDR2 LQKENI. CDR3 sequence (DNA): TGTGCCTGCTCACCACGCCGACTAGAGGGGAAGGAGACCCAGTACTTC. Residues: CACSPRRLEGKETQYF.

The V gene is TRBV5-5, the J gene TRBJ1-6; perhaps TRBD1 as D (5 bases). The CDR3 loop spans 17 amino acids. V dropped 1 base and J dropped 10 bases, with 21 bases sitting between them. CDR1 SGHKS and CDR2 YYEKEE come from the germline V gene (reference sequence). The CDR3 region has the DNA TGTGCCAGCAGCTTGCCTGACAGACGTCGAGGGAACTCACCCCTCCACTTT. Protein: CASSLPDRRRGNSPLHF.

As concerns this clonotype: This CDR3 fails to terminate in the conserved phenylalanine or tryptophan, so it likely reflects a read error. The chain links TRBV11-2 to TRBJ2-5; tentatively, D is TRBD2 (6 bases). CDR1 and CDR2 (germline): SGHAT, FQNNGV. V was clipped by 2 bases and J by 2 bases, with 12 bases between them. CDR3 size: 15 residues. The CDR3 sequence is CASSLRLVVQETQYI. Written as DNA, the CDR3 is TGTGCCAGCAGCTTACGACTAGTAGTGCAAGAGACCCAGTACATC.

The chain couples TRBV29-1 to TRBJ2-3, with unresolved D. Germline V gives CDR1 SQVTM, CDR2 ANQGSEA. V was cut by 7 bases and J by 4 bases, with 15 bases left in between. The CDR3 is 13 residues long. CDR3 sequence reads: CSGVTAIADTQYF. CDR3 nucleotides: TGCAGCGGTGTCACCGCCATCGCAGATACGCAGTATTTT.

Worth noting for this clonotype: A much more abundant neighbour one base away suggests this may be a read error. This chain joins TRBV7-9 and TRBJ1-1; D ambiguous. This CDR3 has 14 residues. Germline loops: CDR1 SEHNR, CDR2 FQNEAQ (reference sequence). CDR3 amino acids: CTSSGVTVNTEAFF. CDR3 in DNA: TGTACCAGCAGCGGGGTAACAGTGAACACTGAAGCTTTCTTT.

With respect to this clonotype: This could be a read error, since a much larger clone is one nucleotide away. The rearrangement uses TRBV5-6 and TRBJ2-7, with D unresolved. The CDR3 runs to 14 residues. The germline CDR1 and CDR2 sequences are SGHDT and YYEEEE. CDR3 sequence reads: CVSSFRQEAYEQYF. In DNA, the CDR3 is TGTGTCAGCAGCTTTCGGCAGGAAGCCTACGAGCAGTACTTC.

This clonotype came up many times. J is TRBJ2-4 and V is TRBV7-9, with TRBD2 matching 7 bases. J was trimmed by 7 bases and V by 6 bases; bases with no gene match: 3. Germline-derived CDR1 and CDR2 are SEHNR and FQNEAQ (reference sequence). CDR3 size: 12 residues. Here the CDR3 reads CASSLGGNIQYF. The CDR3 coding sequence is TGTGCCAGCAGTCTCGGGGGGAACATTCAGTACTTC.

Turning to this clonotype: A read error may produce the germline difference seen at one junction end. This chain links TRBV6-5 with TRBJ1-6, with no clear D. The CDR3 consists of 14 residues. Germline V CDR1 and CDR2: MNHEY, SVGAGI. The CDR3 is CASTHVRRNSPLHF. CDR3 sequence (DNA): TGTGCCAGCACCCATGTACGACGTAATTCACCCCTGCACTTT.

This clonotype was found a few times. A much larger clonotype is one base distant, so this may be a read error. The V gene is TRBV12-3 or TRBV12-4, the J gene TRBJ2-1; TRBD2 agrees at 11 bases. The trim removed 5 bases at V and 5 bases at J, leaving 8 bases unmatched. This CDR3 contains 16 residues. The CDR3 reads CASSISGTSGDNEQFF. The CDR3 DNA sequence: TGTGCCAGCAGTATTTCAGGGACTAGCGGAGACAATGAGCAGTTCTTC.

The chain joins TRBV7-9 to TRBJ1-1; 7 bases are shared with TRBD1. The CDR3 runs to 12 residues. Losses at the gene ends were 11 bases for V and 11 bases for J; bases not matched to a gene: 14. Germline V lookup: CDR1 SEHNR, CDR2 FQNEAQ (reference sequence). The CDR3 sequence is CARCPQGGRAFF. CDR3 bases: TGTGCCCGCTGCCCCCAGGGGGGACGGGCTTTCTTT.

In the case of this clonotype: The junction shows a germline mismatch at one end, possibly a read error. This chain links TRBV7-9 with TRBJ2-7; possibly TRBD1 for D (5 bases). Germline loops: CDR1 SEHNR, CDR2 FQNEAQ (reference sequence). This CDR3 has 14 amino acids. The CDR3 DNA follows: TGTGTCAGCAGCTTAGCAGGGTCGAGGAACGAGCAGTGCTTC. Translating it yields CVSSLAGSRNEQCF.

A word on this clonotype: Compared with germline, one end of the junction differs, possibly owing to a read error. The chain recombines TRBV6-5 with TRBJ2-7; D gene unclear. The CDR3 spans 13 residues. Looked up from germline, CDR1 is MNHEY and CDR2 is SVGAGI. CDR3 sequence (DNA): TGTGCCAGCTCCCGGTCGGGTCTCTACGAGCCGTACTTC. Amino acid sequence: CASSRSGLYEPYF.

J is TRBJ2-1 and V is TRBV28, with D possibly matching TRBD1 (7 bases). The CDR3 spans 15 residues. Germline CDR1 MDHEN, CDR2 SYDVKM. CDR3 DNA sequence: TGTGGTAGCGGTTTCCTCGGGACAGCCTACAATGAGCAGTTCTTC. Translation gives CGSGFLGTAYNEQFF. The full variable domain, in which reference TRBV28 and TRBJ2-1 provide the parts outside the CDR3, is DVKVTQSSRYLVKRTGEKVFLECVQDMDHENMFWYRQDPGLGLRLIYFSYDVKMKEKGDIPEGYSVSREKKERFSLILESASTNQTSMYLCGSGFLGTAYNEQFFGPGTRLTVL.

Comments on this clonotype: The junction differs from germline at one of its ends, possibly a read error. This chain uses TRBV5-1 with TRBJ1-1; D gene uncertain. CDR1 is SGHRS and CDR2 is YFSETQ in the germline V gene. CDR3 length: 13 residues. Here the CDR3 DNA reads TGCGCCAACAGCCTGGCAGAGATGACTGAAGCTTTCTTT. It yields the protein CANSLAEMTEAFF.

Notes on this clonotype: At one end the junction does not follow the germline gene, possibly because of a read error. The rearrangement links TRBV6-5 to TRBJ1-1; D unresolved. The CDR3 consists of 14 residues. CDR1 is MNHEY, CDR2 SVGAGI, per germline. CDR3: CACSRLTRRGTAFF. The CDR3 DNA reads TGTGCCTGCAGTCGCCTTACCAGACGAGGCACAGCTTTCTTT.

Details on this clonotype: Since a much larger clone is just one base distant, this may be a read error. The V gene is TRBV28, the J gene TRBJ2-1, with D perhaps matching TRBD2 (6 bases). This CDR3 is 15 amino acids long. Germline V gives CDR1 MDHEN, CDR2 SYDVKM. CDR3: CPSSPAAGSYNEQFF. CDR3 DNA sequence: TGTCCCAGCAGTCCTGCAGCGGGCTCCTACAATGAGCAGTTCTTC. Full variable domain (rest looked up from reference TRBV28 and TRBJ2-1): DVKVTQSSRYLVKRTGEKVFLECVQDMDHENMFWYRQDPGLGLRLIYFSYDVKMKEKGDIPEGYSVSREKKERFSLILESASTNQTSMYLCPSSPAAGSYNEQFFGPGTRLTVL.

Regarding this clonotype: This sequence may be a read error, since a much larger clone differs from it by one base. V and J are TRBV28 and TRBJ2-7; weak D call: TRBD2 (6 bases). This CDR3 comprises 13 residues. V was pared by 8 bases and J by 2 bases, with 13 bases between. Per germline, CDR1 MDHEN and CDR2 SYDVKM. Here the CDR3 DNA reads TGTGCCAGCCACGCCGGGACTCCCTACGAGCAGTACTTC. Encoded protein: CASHAGTPYEQYF.

About this clonotype itself: Its ends do not fully match the called genes, so a read error is possible. V usage is TRBV11-2 and J usage is TRBJ2-2; possibly TRBD2 for D (5 bases). There are 15 residues in the CDR3. Germline CDR1 reads SGHAT; CDR2 reads FQNNGV. CDR3: CASSSLLSCIGELFF. CDR3 in DNA: TGTGCCAGCAGCTCGCTACTGTCATGCATCGGGGAGTTGTTTTTT.